The 27 T cell receptor beta chains in this list originate from one sample, sequenced in a study of T cell clonality in common variable immunodeficiency. The table came from immunoSEQ multiplex PCR; TCRdb's copy has only in-frame clones and leaves some out. The table lists approximately 50,000 clones, with no singletons. Sequenced sample: peripheral blood mononuclear cells. All receptors derive from a person aged 18 to 75 in good health.

For this clone: The read finishes 3 residues shy of the CDR3 end, and the germline J gene is used to complete it. The chain uses TRBV6-7 and TRBJ1-5; D is unresolved. TRBV6-7 is an ORF; its function is uncertain. There are 16 residues in the CDR3. Between the trimmed V and J ends, which lost 0 bases and 0 bases, there was a span of 9 bases. CDR3 DNA, as far as it was read: TGTGCCAGCAGTTACTCGGGCATTAATAGCAATCAGCCC. The encoded protein is CASSYSGINSNQP. The whole CDR3 protein is CASSYSGINSNQPQHF.

This clone has at least ten counts. The read terminates 3 residues before the CDR3 end, so the remaining end is supplied by the germline J gene. J is TRBJ2-5 and V is TRBV3-1 (or the pseudogene TRBV3-2); tentative D call: TRBD1 (5 bases). This CDR3 comprises 12 residues. The germline V gene has CDR1 LGHDT and CDR2 YNNKEL (reference sequence). V was trimmed by 3 bases and J by 4 bases, leaving 6 bases between them. CDR3 protein: CASSHQGETQYF. The part of the CDR3 DNA that was read is TGTGCCAGCAGCCACCAGGGAGAGACC.

This clone was detected ten times or more. The read ends 3 residues before the CDR3 terminus; that terminus is restored from the germline J gene. The chain links TRBV12-3 or TRBV12-4 to TRBJ2-1, with D maybe TRBD1 (6 bases). The V end was cut by 4 bases, the J end by 0 bases, with 10 bases between. CDR3 length: 15 residues. The CDR3 bases that were read are TGTGCCAGCAGTTCCGGGACACCCTCCTACAATGAG. This gives the protein CASSSGTPSYNE. The full CDR3 sequence reads CASSSGTPSYNEQFF.

This clone was recorded at least ten times. From the germline J gene comes the end of the CDR3, since the read stops 3 residues before it. This chain links TRBV7-3 with TRBJ1-2, with a tentative D call TRBD1 (5 bases). There are 15 residues in the CDR3. V dropped 5 bases and J dropped 4 bases, with 17 bases sitting between them. CDR1 and CDR2 from the germline V gene are SGHTA and FQGTGA. CDR3: CASSTIRVLTYGYTF. The sequenced part of the CDR3 DNA is TGTGCCAGCAGCACAATCAGGGTCCTTACCTATGGC.

In its sample, this clone was seen a few times. A much larger clone lies one base from this, so it may be a read error. The read falls 3 residues short of the CDR3 end, and the missing part is taken from the germline J gene. The V call is TRBV19, the J call TRBJ1-4, with TRBD1 as a possible D gene (5 bases). Germline CDR1 and CDR2: LNHDA and SQIVND (reference sequence). The CDR3 extends over 17 amino acids. This CDR3 is CASSIGLQLSGANVLFF. The part of the CDR3 DNA that was read is TGTGCCAGTAGTATAGGGTTACAGCTCTCTGGGGCCAACGTA.

The table lists this clone with many counts. The CDR3 goes on 3 residues after the read ends, and that part is filled in from the germline J gene. V usage is TRBV12-3 or TRBV12-4 and J usage is TRBJ2-3; D perhaps matches TRBD1 (5 bases). The CDR3 has 13 residues. The ends were cut back, 10 bases at V and 6 bases at J, with 17 bases in the middle. The CDR3 spells CATTLGVSDTQYF. Partial CDR3 DNA: TGTGCCACAACCCTAGGGGTATCGGATACG.

About this clone: The read halts 3 residues ahead of the CDR3 end, with the missing end drawn from the germline J gene. The J gene is TRBJ2-1, the V gene TRBV20-1, with 11 nucleotides matching TRBD2. Germline CDR1 DFQATT, CDR2 SNEGSKA (reference sequence). Trimming took 3 bases from V and 6 from J; bases not matched to a gene: 10. The CDR3 totals 16 residues. Incomplete CDR3 DNA: TGCAGTGCTAGTCCCATCCTAGCGGGGGGTCTCAATGAG. Protein sequence: CSASPILAGGLNE. The whole CDR3 protein is CSASPILAGGLNEQFF.

This clone was seen repeatedly, ten times or more. The CDR3 goes on 3 residues after the read ends, and that part is filled in from the germline J gene. The V call is TRBV20-1, the J call TRBJ2-3; 8 bases are shared with TRBD2. Germline V CDR1 and CDR2: DFQATT, SNEGSKA (reference sequence). The length of the CDR3 is 14 residues. Partial CDR3 DNA: TGCAGTGCTTCACCGGGACTAGACCAAGAGACG. This codes for CSASPGLDQET. The CDR3 as a whole reads CSASPGLDQETQYF.

In regard to this clone: A much larger clone sits a single nucleotide away, making a read error possible. The read ends 3 residues shy of where the CDR3 ends; the end is completed using the germline J gene. The genes are TRBV19 and TRBJ2-3; maybe TRBD2 (6 bases). The germline CDR1 and CDR2 sequences are LNHDA and SQIVND (reference sequence). This CDR3 has 14 residues. The CDR3 is CASSPGLSNQPQYF. CDR3 DNA, as far as it was read: TGTGCCAGTAGTCCGGGACTGAGCAATCAGCCG.

This clone was found many times. The read ends 3 residues before the CDR3 terminus; that terminus is restored from the germline J gene. The gene calls are TRBV2 and TRBJ2-3; TRBD2 matches at 7 bases. Looked up from germline, CDR1 is SNHLY and CDR2 is FYNNEI. V shed 4 bases, J shed 5 bases, and the junction held 12 bases outside the gene matches. There are 16 residues in the CDR3. The CDR3 DNA, read in part, is TGTGCCAGCAGTGCCTCTTTGGCGGGAGAGGGAGATACG. This gives the protein CASSASLAGEGDT. The whole CDR3 sequence reads CASSASLAGEGDTQYF.

As for this clone: Read data end 3 residues before the CDR3 end; the end is taken from the germline J gene. This chain joins TRBV7-2 and TRBJ1-2; D not resolved. This CDR3 is 15 amino acids long. Germline V lookup: CDR1 SGHTA, CDR2 FQGNSA. This chain's CDR3 is CASSLGGSGNNDYTF. The sequenced CDR3 bases are TGTGCCAGCAGCTTAGGCGGGAGTGGTAACAATGAC.

This clone has at least ten counts. The CDR3 end lies 3 residues beyond the end of the read and is filled in from the germline J gene. The chain uses TRBV19 and TRBJ2-1; D gene uncertain. This CDR3 has 13 residues. Germline V gives CDR1 LNHDA, CDR2 SQIVND (reference sequence). V lost 5 bases and J lost 2, with 7 bases in between. The CDR3 protein is CASSDAAYNEQFF. The CDR3 DNA, read in part, is TGTGCCAGTAGTGACGCGGCCTACAATGAG.

This clone was seen a few times. This clone may be a read error of a much larger clone one base away. The read ends 3 residues early relative to the CDR3; the germline J gene fills the gap. The J gene is TRBJ2-3, the V gene TRBV6-1, with D perhaps matching TRBD1 (6 bases). This CDR3 spans 14 amino acids. CDR1 and CDR2 from the germline V gene are MNHNS and SASEGT. The CDR3 region is CASSVGVGGQPQYF. CDR3 DNA, as far as it was read: TGTGCCAGCAGTGTAGGGGTTGGGGGCCAGCCG.

At least ten counts were recorded for this clone. The missing CDR3 end, 3 residues past where the read stops, is filled in from the germline J gene. V and J are TRBV19 and TRBJ2-5; 11 positions agree with TRBD2. This CDR3 contains 15 residues. Trimming cost V 10 bases and J 2 bases; bases outside gene matches: 9. Looked up from germline, CDR1 is LNHDA and CDR2 is SQIVND (reference sequence). The CDR3 loop reads CATKNLAGGQETQYF. The CDR3 DNA, read in part, is TGTGCCACCAAAAACTTAGCGGGAGGGCAAGAGACC. The variable domain in full, completed from reference TRBV19 and TRBJ2-5, reads DGGITQSPKYLFRKEGQNVTLSCEQNLNHDAMYWYRQDPGQGLRLIYYSQIVNDFQKGDIAEGYSVSREKKESFPLTVTSAQKNPTAFYLCATKNLAGGQETQYFGPGTRLLVL.

This clone was counted a few times. The read comes to an end 3 residues before the CDR3 does, leaving the germline J gene to fill in the end. The chain carries TRBV7-6 and TRBJ2-3; D is unresolved. Germline values: CDR1 SGHVS, CDR2 FNYEAQ. The CDR3 has 14 amino acids. The CDR3 region is CASSLGLQLETQYF. The DNA read from the CDR3 is TGTGCCAGCAGCTTAGGGCTACAGTTGGAGACG.

The sample holds many counts of this clone. The CDR3 sequence: CSAPDSFPYNSPLFF. CDR3 bases read: TGCAGTGCTCCGGACTCCTTCCCCTATAATTCACCG. V gene TRBV20-1 combines with J gene TRBJ2-2; weak D call: TRBD2 (5 bases). The CDR3 end lies 3 residues beyond the end of the read and is filled in from the germline J gene. This CDR3 has 15 residues. From germline, CDR1 is DFQATT and CDR2 SNEGSKA (reference sequence).

There are many counts of this clone. The read falls 3 residues short of the CDR3 end, and the missing part is taken from the germline J gene. The J gene is TRBJ2-1, the V gene TRBV5-1; either TRBD1 or TRBD2 may supply D (5 bases each). This CDR3 region has 15 residues. The germline V and J ends were trimmed by 0 bases and 6 bases, with 13 bases remaining between them. Germline V gene data show CDR1 as SGHRS and CDR2 as YFSETQ. The CDR3 loop reads CASSLGEGSRNEQFF. The CDR3 DNA, read in part, is TGCGCCAGCAGCTTGGGCGAGGGGTCCCGCAATGAG.

A remark on this clone: The read ends 3 residues shy of where the CDR3 ends; the end is completed using the germline J gene. The gene calls are TRBV10-2 and TRBJ1-2; D is unresolved. The germline gives CDR1 WSHSY, CDR2 SAAADI. The V and J ends lost 3 bases and 3 bases respectively, with 8 bases between them. This CDR3 comprises 13 residues. The CDR3 is CASSEYAHYGYTF. CDR3 bases read: TGCGCCAGCAGTGAATACGCGCACTATGGC.

This clone was observed at least ten times. The sequenced fragment ends 3 residues before the CDR3 boundary, so the rest is inferred from the germline J gene. The rearrangement links TRBV12-5 to TRBJ2-1; D is ambiguous. The V end was cut by 4 bases, the J end by 3 bases, with 13 bases between. Germline V gene data show CDR1 as LGHNT and CDR2 as FRNRAP. The CDR3 extends over 15 amino acids. This CDR3 is CASGSPASFYNEQFF. Partial CDR3 DNA: TGTGCTAGTGGTTCCCCGGCTAGTTTCTACAATGAG. Using reference TRBV12-5 and TRBJ2-1 for the parts outside the CDR3, the full variable domain is DARVTQTPRHKVTEMGQEVTMRCQPILGHNTVFWYRQTMMQGLELLAYFRNRAPLDDSGMPKDRFSAEMPDATLATLKIQPSEPRDSAVYFCASGSPASFYNEQFFGPGTRLTVL.

Worth noting for this clone: The CDR3 end falls 3 residues outside the read, so it is completed with the germline J gene. The J gene is TRBJ2-2, the V gene TRBV7-2; TRBD1 is a possible D gene (6 bases). The CDR3 loop spans 15 amino acids. Per the germline V gene, CDR1 is SGHTA and CDR2 is FQGNSA. The CDR3 is CASSLVTGKHSPLFF. CDR3 DNA (partial): TGTGCCAGCAGCTTAGTAACAGGGAAACATTCACCG. Together with reference TRBV7-2 and TRBJ2-2, the CDR3 gives the full variable domain: GAGVSQSPSNKVTEKGKDVELRCDPISGHTALYWYRQSLGQGLEFLIYFQGNSAPDKSGLPSDRFSAERTGGSVSTLTIQRTQQEDSAVYLCASSLVTGKHSPLFFGEGSRLTVL.

Ten or more counts support this clone. The sequenced fragment ends 3 residues before the CDR3 boundary, so the rest is inferred from the germline J gene. V gene TRBV2 combines with J gene TRBJ2-3; a possible D gene is TRBD2 (6 bases). V lost 2 bases and J 2 bases, leaving 14 bases between the germline ends. Germline V lookup: CDR1 SNHLY, CDR2 FYNNEI. The CDR3 length is 16 residues. The covered CDR3 bases are TGTGCCAGCAGTGAACTCGGGGGAAGAGTCACAGATACG. Translating it yields CASSELGGRVTDT. The whole CDR3 reads CASSELGGRVTDTQYF.

This clone was picked up many times. The read stops 3 residues short of the end of the CDR3; the missing end is completed from the germline J gene. This chain links TRBV7-2 with TRBJ2-5; a weak D match, TRBD1 (5 bases). Between the trimmed V and J ends, which lost 1 base and 7 bases, there was a span of 10 bases. This CDR3 has 13 amino acids. In germline, CDR1 is SGHTA, CDR2 FQGNSA. Incomplete CDR3 DNA: TGTGCCAGCAGCTTAGACCATGGGGCGACC. Protein sequence: CASSLDHGAT. The complete CDR3 reads CASSLDHGATQYF.

This clone was counted many times. The DNA ends 3 residues before the CDR3 does, and the rest of the CDR3 is filled in from the germline J gene. The chain joins TRBV20-1 to TRBJ2-2; perhaps D is TRBD1 or TRBD2 (6 bases each). V lost 0 bases to trimming and J lost 3 bases, with 11 bases between them. The CDR3 has 15 residues. The V gene's germline CDR1 is DFQATT and CDR2 SNEGSKA (reference sequence). This CDR3 is CSARDLEGDTGELFF. The CDR3 DNA, read in part, is TGCAGTGCTAGAGATTTGGAGGGGGACACCGGGGAG.

This clone was observed a few times. The read finishes 3 residues shy of the CDR3 end, and the germline J gene is used to complete it. The chain uses TRBV6-1 and TRBJ2-4; D may be TRBD2 (6 bases). V was trimmed by 3 bases and J by 3 bases, leaving 12 bases between them. Germline loops: CDR1 MNHNS, CDR2 SASEGT. CDR3 length: 15 residues. The sequenced part of the CDR3 DNA is TGTGCCAGCAGTGAGGAGGTCGGGGGCAAAAACATT. Protein product: CASSEEVGGKNI. The entire CDR3 is CASSEEVGGKNIQYF.

This clone was observed at least ten times. The read finishes 3 residues shy of the CDR3 end, and the germline J gene is used to complete it. The V and J genes are TRBV30 and TRBJ1-1; D is possibly TRBD1 (5 bases). Trimming removed 6 bases at V and 2 bases at J, with 19 bases between. The CDR3 loop spans 15 amino acids. The germline CDR1 and CDR2 sequences are GTSNPN and SVGIG (reference sequence). The CDR3 bases that were read are TGTGCCTGCCATCCGGCAGGGATGTCTAACACTGAA. This translates into CACHPAGMSNTE. The full CDR3 reads CACHPAGMSNTEAFF.

This clone was picked up many times. The CDR3 goes on 3 residues after the read ends, and that part is filled in from the germline J gene. V and J are TRBV2 and TRBJ2-2, with 7 bases identical to TRBD2. The trim removed 7 bases at V and 5 bases at J, leaving 4 bases unmatched. Germline-derived CDR1 and CDR2 are SNHLY and FYNNEI. The CDR3 spans 13 residues. This CDR3 is CASMGGLTGELFF. Incomplete CDR3 DNA: TGTGCCAGCATGGGGGGGTTAACCGGGGAG.

This clone was counted at least ten times. The CDR3 end is not reached by the read, which stops 3 residues before it; the germline J gene fills it in. The rearrangement links TRBV18 to TRBJ2-2; 7 bases line up with TRBD1. Germline V lookup: CDR1 KGHSH, CDR2 LQKENI. This CDR3 is built from 14 residues. V lost 3 bases and J lost 6; bases outside the gene matches: 4. The covered CDR3 bases are TGTGCCAGCTCACCGACAGGGTCGGCCGGGGAG. Translating it yields CASSPTGSAGE. Given in full, the CDR3 is CASSPTGSAGELFF.